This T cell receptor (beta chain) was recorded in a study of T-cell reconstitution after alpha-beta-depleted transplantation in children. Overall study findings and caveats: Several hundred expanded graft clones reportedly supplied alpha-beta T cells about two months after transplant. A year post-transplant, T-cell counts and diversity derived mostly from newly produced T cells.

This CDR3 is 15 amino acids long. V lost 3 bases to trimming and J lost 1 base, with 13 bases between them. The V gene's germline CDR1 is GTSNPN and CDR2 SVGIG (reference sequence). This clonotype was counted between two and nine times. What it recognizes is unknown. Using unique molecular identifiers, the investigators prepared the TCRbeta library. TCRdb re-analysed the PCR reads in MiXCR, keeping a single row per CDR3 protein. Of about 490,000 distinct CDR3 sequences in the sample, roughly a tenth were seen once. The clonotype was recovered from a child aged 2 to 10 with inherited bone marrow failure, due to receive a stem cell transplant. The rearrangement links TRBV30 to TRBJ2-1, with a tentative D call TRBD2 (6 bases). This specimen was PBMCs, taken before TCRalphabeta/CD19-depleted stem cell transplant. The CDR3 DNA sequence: TGTGCCTGGAGGCTGGGGGAGGAGTCCTACAATGAGCAGTTCTTC. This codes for CAWRLGEESYNEQFF.